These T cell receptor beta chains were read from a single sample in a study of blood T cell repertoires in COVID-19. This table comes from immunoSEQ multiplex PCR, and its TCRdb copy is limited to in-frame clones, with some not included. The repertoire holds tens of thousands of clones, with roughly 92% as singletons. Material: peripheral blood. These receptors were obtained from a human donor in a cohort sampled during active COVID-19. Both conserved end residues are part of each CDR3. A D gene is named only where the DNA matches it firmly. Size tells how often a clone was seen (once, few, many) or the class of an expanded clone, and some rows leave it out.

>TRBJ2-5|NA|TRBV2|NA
TGTGCCAGCTCCCAGTCAGTCGAGACCCAGTACTTC
CASSQSVETQYF
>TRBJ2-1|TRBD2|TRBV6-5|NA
TGTGCCAGCAGTTTAGCGGGCTACTCCTACAATGAGCAGTTCTTC
CASSLAGYSYNEQFF
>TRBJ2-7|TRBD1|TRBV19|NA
TGTGCCAGTACCAGGGACAGGGATCACGAGCAGTACTTC
CASTRDRDHEQYF
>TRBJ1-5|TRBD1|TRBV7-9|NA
TGTGCCAGCAGCCGGACAGGGACCAATCAGCCCCAGCATTTT
CASSRTGTNQPQHF
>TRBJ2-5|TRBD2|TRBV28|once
TGTGCCAGCAGTTCCTACCGCGGGGGGGAAGGAGTCCGAGAGACCCAGTACTTC
CASSSYRGGEGVRETQYF
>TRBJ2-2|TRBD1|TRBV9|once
TGTGCCAGCAGCGTCGGGACAGGGTGGACCGGGGAGCTGTTTTTT
CASSVGTGWTGELFF
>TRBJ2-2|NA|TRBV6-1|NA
TGTGCCAGCAGTGAGTTGAGGGGGACGGGCTGGAGGAACACCGGGGAGCTGTTTTTT
CASSELRGTGWRNTGELFF
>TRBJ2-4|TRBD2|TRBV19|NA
TGTGCCAGCTCACTAGCGGGGACCAGGCTAGCCAAAAACATTCAGTACTTC
CASSLAGTRLAKNIQYF
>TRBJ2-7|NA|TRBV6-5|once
TGTGCCAGCAGCCCCCTGAGGGCCTACGAGCAGTACTTC
CASSPLRAYEQYF
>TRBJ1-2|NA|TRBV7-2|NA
TGTGCCAGCAGGTCACCCGCCGGGGGTGGCTACACCTTC
CASRSPAGGGYTF
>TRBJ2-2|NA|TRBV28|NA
TGTGCCAGCAGTTTTGGTTCAGGGAACACCGGGGAGCTGTTTTTT
CASSFGSGNTGELFF
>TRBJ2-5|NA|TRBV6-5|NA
TGTGCCAGCCTTTCCGGACTTCTCCAAGAGACCCAGTACTTC
CASLSGLLQETQYF
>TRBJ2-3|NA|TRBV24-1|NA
TGTGCCACCAGTCCCAATGGGCAAGACACAGATACGCAGTATTTT
CATSPNGQDTDTQYF
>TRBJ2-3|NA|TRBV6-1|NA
TGTGCCAGCAGTGAAACCGTAACCGGGACATCTAGCACAGATACGCAGTATTTT
CASSETVTGTSSTDTQYF
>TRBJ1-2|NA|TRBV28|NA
TGTGCCAGCAGTCCCGGGGGAGACGAAATGGCCTATGGCTACACCTTC
CASSPGGDEMAYGYTF
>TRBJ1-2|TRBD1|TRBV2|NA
TGTGCCAGCAACGGACAGGGAGGACATGGCTACACCTTC
CASNGQGGHGYTF
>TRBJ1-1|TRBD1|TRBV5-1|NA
TGCGCCAGCAGCTCCAGGGGGCAGGGAACTGAAGCTTTCTTT
CASSSRGQGTEAFF
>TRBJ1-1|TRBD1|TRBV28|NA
TGTGCCAGCAGTCCGGTGTCCGGGACAGGGAGGGGTCGAGCTTTCTTT
CASSPVSGTGRGRAFF
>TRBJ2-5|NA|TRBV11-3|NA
TGTGCCAGCAGCTTAGGCAGGGGAACTGGGGCAGCCGAGACCCAGTACTTC
CASSLGRGTGAAETQYF
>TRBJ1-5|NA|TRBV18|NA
TGTGCCAGCTCATCGACAGCGGGTTCGGAGCCCCAGCATTTT
CASSSTAGSEPQHF
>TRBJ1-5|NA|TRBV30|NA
TGTGCCTGGAGTCTAACGTCAAGTCAGCCCCAGCATTTT
CAWSLTSSQPQHF
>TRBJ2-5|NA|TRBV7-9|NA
TGTGCCAGCAGCTTCGGACAGTTCCAAGAGACCCAGTACTTC
CASSFGQFQETQYF
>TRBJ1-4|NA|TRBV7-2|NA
TGTGCCAGCAGCTTAGTTGACTTAACTAATGAAAAACTGTTTTTT
CASSLVDLTNEKLFF
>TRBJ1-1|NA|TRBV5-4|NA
TGTGCCAGCAGCTTGGAGGGGGGGCGTGAAGCTTTCTTT
CASSLEGGREAFF
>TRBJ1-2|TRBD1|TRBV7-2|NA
TGTGCCAGCAGCTTGGAGACAGGGTGGGGCTACACCTTC
CASSLETGWGYTF
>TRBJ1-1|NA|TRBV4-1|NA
TGCGCCAGCAGCCAAGATCTGGCGAACACTGAAGCTTTCTTT
CASSQDLANTEAFF
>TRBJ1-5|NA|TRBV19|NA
TGTGCCAGTAGAACAGGGAGCAATCAGCCCCAGCATTTT
CASRTGSNQPQHF
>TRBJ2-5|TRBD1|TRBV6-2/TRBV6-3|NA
TGTGCCAGCAGTACTCGGGACAGGGGGAGGGAGACCCAGTACTTC
CASSTRDRGRETQYF
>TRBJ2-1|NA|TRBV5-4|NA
TGTGCCAGCAGCTTGGAAGGGGGAGACACCTACAATGAGCAGTTCTTC
CASSLEGGDTYNEQFF
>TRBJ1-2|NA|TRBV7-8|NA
TGTGCCAGCAGCTCCGGGACTTTCTTGGGGTTTGGCTACACCTTC
CASSSGTFLGFGYTF
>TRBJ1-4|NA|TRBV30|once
TGTGCCTGGAGTCGGGACATGAATGAAAAACTGTTTTTT
CAWSRDMNEKLFF
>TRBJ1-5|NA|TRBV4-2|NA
TGTGCCAGCAGCCAAGATCTGGGAGGGGGAAATCAGCCCCAGCATTTT
CASSQDLGGGNQPQHF
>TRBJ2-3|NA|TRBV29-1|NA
TGCAGCGTTGGGTTAGGAGCAGATACGCAGTATTTT
CSVGLGADTQYF
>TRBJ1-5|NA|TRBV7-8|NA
TGTGCCAGCAGCTTAAGAGGGTCCCTTCCTAGCAATCAGCCCCAGCATTTT
CASSLRGSLPSNQPQHF
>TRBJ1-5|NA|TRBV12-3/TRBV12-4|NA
TGTGCCAGCAGTCAAACAGTACGGCAGCCCCAGCATTTT
CASSQTVRQPQHF
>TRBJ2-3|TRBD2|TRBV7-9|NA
TGTGCCAGCAGCTTATCAGTAGCGGGGGGAACCCCAGATACGCAGTATTTT
CASSLSVAGGTPDTQYF
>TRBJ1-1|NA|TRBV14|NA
TGTGCCAGCAGCCAAGATCCGGGTTTTCCTGAAATGACTGAAGCTTTCTTT
CASSQDPGFPEMTEAFF
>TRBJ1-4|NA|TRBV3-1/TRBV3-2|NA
TGTGCCAGCAGCCAGGGAGGGAGCGGTGAAAAACTGTTTTTT
CASSQGGSGEKLFF
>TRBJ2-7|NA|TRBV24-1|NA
TGTGCCACCATACCTACAGGGTCCTACCCACTATCCTACGAGCAGTACTTC
CATIPTGSYPLSYEQYF
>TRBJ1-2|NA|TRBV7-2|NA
TGTGCCAGCAGCTTAGCAGGGGGGGCCTATGGCTACACCTTC
CASSLAGGAYGYTF
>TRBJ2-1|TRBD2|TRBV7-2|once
TGTGCCAGCAGCTGGGGGACTAGCGAACATCCCCCCAATGAGCAGTTCTTC
CASSWGTSEHPPNEQFF
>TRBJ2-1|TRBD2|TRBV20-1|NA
TGCAGTGCTAGTTCTCGGACTAGCGTCAGCTCCTACAATGAGCAGTTCTTC
CSASSRTSVSSYNEQFF
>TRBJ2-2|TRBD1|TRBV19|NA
TGTGCCAGTAGTAAAAACAGGGGGGTGGCCGGGGAGCTGTTTTTT
CASSKNRGVAGELFF
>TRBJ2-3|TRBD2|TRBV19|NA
TGTGCCAGTAGTATTGAGGTAGCGGGGGGCCGGAGCACAGATACGCAGTATTTT
CASSIEVAGGRSTDTQYF
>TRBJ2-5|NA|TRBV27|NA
TGTGCCAGCAGTTCCCGGGTGATTGAAGGGGCCCAGTACTTC
CASSSRVIEGAQYF
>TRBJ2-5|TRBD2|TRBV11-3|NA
TGTGCCAGCAGCTTGGTAGCGGGAGCGGGGGAGACCCAGTACTTC
CASSLVAGAGETQYF